This TCR beta chain emerged from a study of response to subunit inactivated influenza vaccine. Study results and caveats: Only a handful of new T cells, the authors suggested, are recruited with each seasonal influenza vaccination.

The CDR3 consists of 14 residues. CDR1 and CDR2 (germline): KGHSY, FQNENV. Trimming left V 7 bases short and J 4 bases short, with 13 bases between. Each CDR3 protein is one row after TCRdb ran MiXCR on the RT-PCR reads. Seen here are around 200,000 distinct CDR3 sequences, roughly 8.7% observed once, and the top ten hold about a tenth. This clonotype was observed many times. The antigen is unknown. The receptor was derived from a man aged 50 to 60 who received an inactivated influenza vaccine. The chain employs TRBV16 and TRBJ2-2; a weak D match, TRBD1 (6 bases). The sequences come from non-naive T cells sorted from PBMCs, collected on the day of vaccination. The CDR3 region is CASTPTGTTGELFF. The CDR3 bases are TGTGCCAGCACGCCCACAGGGACCACCGGGGAGCTGTTTTTT.